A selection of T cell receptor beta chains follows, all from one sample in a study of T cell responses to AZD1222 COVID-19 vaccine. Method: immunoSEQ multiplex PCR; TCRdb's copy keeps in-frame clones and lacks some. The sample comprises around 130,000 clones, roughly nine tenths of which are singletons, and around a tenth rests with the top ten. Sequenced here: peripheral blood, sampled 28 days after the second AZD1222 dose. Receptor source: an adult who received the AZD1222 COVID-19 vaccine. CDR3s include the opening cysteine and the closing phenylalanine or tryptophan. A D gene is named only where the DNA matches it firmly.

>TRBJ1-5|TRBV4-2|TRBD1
CASSQVALTGGPYSNQPQHF
TGTGCCAGCAGCCAAGTTGCCCTTACAGGGGGGCCTTATAGCAATCAGCCCCAGCATTTT
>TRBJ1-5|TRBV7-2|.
CASSPEGGNQPQHF
TGTGCCAGCAGCCCAGAAGGGGGCAATCAGCCCCAGCATTTT
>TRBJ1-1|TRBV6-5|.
CASERGAEAFF
TGTGCCAGCGAGAGGGGGGCTGAAGCTTTCTTT
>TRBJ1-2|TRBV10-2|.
CASSDQGYAGYTF
TGCGCCAGCAGTGATCAGGGGTATGCTGGCTACACCTTC
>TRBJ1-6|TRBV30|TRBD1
CAWTNQGDSPLHF
TGTGCCTGGACTAATCAGGGGGATTCACCCCTCCACTTT
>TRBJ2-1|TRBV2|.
CASCGQYNEQFF
TGTGCCAGCTGCGGGCAGTACAATGAGCAGTTCTTC
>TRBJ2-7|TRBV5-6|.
CASSPWGMYEQYF
TGTGCCAGCAGCCCGTGGGGCATGTACGAGCAGTACTTC
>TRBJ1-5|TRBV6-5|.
CASVVSNNQPQHF
TGTGCCAGCGTCGTTTCGAACAATCAGCCCCAGCATTTT
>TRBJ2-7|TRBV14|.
CASSQASYEQYF
TGTGCCAGCAGCCAAGCGTCCTACGAGCAGTACTTC
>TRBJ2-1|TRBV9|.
CASSKGFSVYDEQFF
TGTGCCAGCAGCAAGGGGTTTTCGGTCTACGATGAGCAGTTCTTC
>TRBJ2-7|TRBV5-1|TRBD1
CASSRDRGIEQYF
TGCGCCAGCAGCCGGGACAGGGGCATTGAGCAGTACTTC
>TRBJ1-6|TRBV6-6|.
CASSHRQGSQTLSYNSPLHF
TGTGCCAGCAGTCATCGTCAGGGTAGTCAAACCCTCTCCTATAATTCACCCCTCCACTTT
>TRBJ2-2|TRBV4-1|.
CASRLTKGNTGELFF
TGCGCCAGCAGATTGACCAAGGGAAACACCGGGGAGCTGTTTTTT
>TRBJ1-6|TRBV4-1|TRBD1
CASSADRGLVSDSPLHF
TGCGCCAGCAGCGCGGACAGGGGGCTGGTATCGGATTCACCCCTCCACTTT